The rows below give T cell receptor beta chains drawn from one sample of a study of PD-L1 blockade in urothelial cancer. Libraries were prepared by immunoSEQ multiplex PCR; TCRdb keeps only in-frame clonotypes and omits some of them. The sample lists 44,000 or so clones; around 80% were seen once. Specimen: PBMCs, collected around atezolizumab (anti-PD-L1) treatment. Receptors were obtained from a man between 65 and 80 years old with urothelial cancer. Both conserved end residues are trimmed from each CDR3. D genes are given only for firm matches.

TRBV6-5	.	TRBJ1-2	ASSYSGVGNYGYT
TRBV6-6	.	TRBJ2-3	ASSYLGTLTPETQY
TRBV6-1	.	TRBJ1-2	ASSSDGDYGYT
TRBV11-2	TRBD1	TRBJ2-7	ASSSWDRFYEQY
TRBV5-1	TRBD1	TRBJ1-4	ASSWATGNEKLF
TRBV9	.	TRBJ2-1	ASSPGPGVDNEQF
TRBV5-1	TRBD2	TRBJ2-3	ASSLGLGGRGTDTQY
TRBV7-9	.	TRBJ2-7	ASSSYRGGDTKGEQY
TRBV9	TRBD2	TRBJ2-1	ASSISGGGYNEQF
TRBV29-1	TRBD1	TRBJ2-2	SVGAGTVSTGELF
TRBV5-6	.	TRBJ1-1	ASSLPGFPEAF
TRBV6-6	TRBD2	TRBJ2-7	ASSYNAGEGRQY
TRBV7-9	TRBD2	TRBJ2-3	ASSPQGGLATPGTQY
TRBV28	TRBD1	TRBJ1-3	ASSPAGQGRNTIY
TRBV28	.	TRBJ2-7	ASSIGRGEQY
TRBV7-3	TRBD2	TRBJ2-3	ASSRTSGGADTQY
TRBV14	.	TRBJ1-1	ASSQDFAGDTEAF
TRBV18	TRBD2	TRBJ2-2	ASSAGGRSTGELF
TRBV29-1	.	TRBJ1-2	SASMPRGGIGSYGYT
TRBV12-5	.	TRBJ2-6	ASGSDSSGANVLT
TRBV5-1	TRBD1	TRBJ2-7	ASSTDRGYEQY
TRBV7-9	.	TRBJ1-5	ASSRGRGQPQH
TRBV7-8	.	TRBJ1-3	ASSSRNRRPSGNTIY
TRBV5-1	.	TRBJ2-7	ASSLAGVSYEQY
TRBV30	.	TRBJ2-2	AWSVPPTGTSNTGELF
TRBV2	.	TRBJ2-7	ASRLNSYEQY
TRBV6-5	.	TRBJ1-2	ASSYYGRVYGYT
TRBV19	.	TRBJ2-1	ASSIGTSEQF
TRBV7-3	.	TRBJ1-5	ASSPQGSNQPQH